This T cell receptor beta chain was captured in a study of shared clonotypes between healthy human individuals (dated by TCRdb to the early 2020s). Regarding the complete study: The cohort included a few men and a couple of women between 18 and 49 years of age. Different laboratories and diverse techniques were used to prepare libraries and sequence TCR repertoires, to increase sequencing depth and limit assay-specific biases. To estimate repertoire size and how much clonotype sharing occurs between individuals, the study deeply sequenced the blood TCR repertoires of 4 to 6 healthy adults. Each donor's leukapheresis produced roughly between roughly 0.85 and 10 billion PBMCs. For each donor, CD4 naive and CD4 memory were each given three plates, CD8 naive was given two plates, and CD8 memory was given one plate. What the research found in general, with its limitations: Across four donors, approximately 5% of naive CD4, around 3.5% of naive CD8, around 2.5% of memory CD4, and 0.4% to 0.45% of memory CD8 clonotypes were shared. The small number of donors limited the genetic and exposure-history diversity represented. Larger estimated clonotype richness was generally found for naive subsets than for memory subsets. Pairwise subsampling led to the expectation that sequencing depth would affect the degree of clonotype sharing among donors. Only blood was sampled, and tissue TCR repertoires likely differ from those in blood. Rarefaction of sorted-subset datasets indicated incomplete sequencing despite the large sequencing depth. Compared with non-shared clonotypes, the clonotypes found in all four sorted-subset donors had higher generation probabilities.

The donors were healthy, HIV-negative adults with no recently reported acute infections or vaccinations. Only Caucasian adults living in Nashville, Tennessee, USA were represented among the donors. CD4+ T cells were enriched through magnetic negative selection, after which naive cells were positively selected on CD45RA and the remaining negative fraction served as the memory subset. Blood was obtained by leukapheresis, after which PBMCs were separated by Ficoll-Histopaque density gradient centrifugation and cryopreserved in liquid nitrogen vapor phase. Purity and quantity of every magnetically sorted T cell population were checked by analytical flow cytometry. Genomic DNA was isolated from every sorted fraction and measured by UV absorbance on a Nanodrop 2000c. TCR CDR3 regions were amplified from genomic DNA by multiplex PCR using the deep immunoSEQ assay. Extracted genomic DNA from each cell subset was spread evenly across all wells of several immunoSEQ 96-well plates, with each plate serving as a replicate. For sorted subsets, approximately 200 ng of genomic DNA, equivalent to some 33,000 T cell genomes, went into each replicate PCR. Purified libraries were quantified with a Qubit 3.0 fluorometer, sized on a Bioanalyzer 2100, and re-quantified with the KAPA Library Quantification kit. Every immunoSEQ 96-well plate was sequenced on a separate single-read 150-cycle Illumina NextSeq 550 flow cell. The authors' analysis ran thus. Because the immunoSEQ output held only junctional sequences and lacked quality scores, the filtering could not match the filtering applied to full-length reads. To assign V/J genes and CDR3, sequences were annotated using PyIR, a Python wrapper for IgBLAST v1.9, with IMGT germline references. Reads with weak V/J assignments (E-value above 1e-6), missing CDR3, stop codons, out-of-frame junctions, or ambiguous translated residues were removed. A V3J clonotype was defined by an identical inferred V gene, J gene, and CDR3 amino acid sequence. To compute the percentage overlap between repertoires, the number of shared unique clonotypes was divided by the size of the smaller repertoire. RTK rarefaction, the Chao1 estimator, and Recon v2.1 estimates of unobserved clonotypes were used to assess repertoire richness. For all TCRbeta clonotypes obtained by the gDNA method from a few donors, generation probabilities were computed with OLGA. TCRdb's version of the immuneACCESS table is confined to in-frame rearrangements and falls short of the full clone set. An unresolved V gene accounts for under half of the shortfall where checked; the remainder is of unknown origin. V, J and clone size derive from that table, while D and trimming were established from the DNA sequence. Recorded for this sample are 600,000 to 800,000 clones; roughly two thirds of them occurred a single time. The ten largest clones take up over 1.5% of the sample.

About this clone itself: This receptor's antigen is unknown. Base-call qualities are not available, and no considerably larger clone is one nucleotide away.

The origin of this receptor is a woman younger than 45 in good health. The sequencing input was memory CD4+ T cells sorted from blood. The cell subset or site label corresponds to: CD45RA-negative fraction.

Here is the DNA: TGTGCCAGCCGCCGAGGGGGACTCTCATACGAGCAGTACTTC. This sequence encodes CASRRGGLSYEQYF. The chain was built from TRBV13 and TRBJ2-7; the D element might be TRBD1 or TRBD2, as each aligns at 6 bases. CDR1 PRHDT and CDR2 FYEKMQ are derived from the germline V gene (reference sequence). V is shortened by 8 bases, J by 4 bases, and the region joining them spans 18 bases. The CDR3 sequence holds 14 residues, the cysteine and phenylalanine included. Only the CDR3 part of the read is kept: 42 bases, read in frame from the first base.